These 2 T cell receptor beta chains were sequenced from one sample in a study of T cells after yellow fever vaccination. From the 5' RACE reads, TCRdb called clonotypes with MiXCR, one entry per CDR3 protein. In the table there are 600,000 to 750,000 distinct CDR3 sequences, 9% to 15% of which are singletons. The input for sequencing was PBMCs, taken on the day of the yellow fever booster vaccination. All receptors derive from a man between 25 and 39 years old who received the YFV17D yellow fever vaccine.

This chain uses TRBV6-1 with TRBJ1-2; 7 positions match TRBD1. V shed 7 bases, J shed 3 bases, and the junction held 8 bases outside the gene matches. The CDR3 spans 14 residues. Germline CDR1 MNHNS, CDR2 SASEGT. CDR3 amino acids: CASTHRGTDYGYTF. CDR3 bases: TGTGCCAGCACTCACCGTGGGACAGACTATGGCTACACCTTC.

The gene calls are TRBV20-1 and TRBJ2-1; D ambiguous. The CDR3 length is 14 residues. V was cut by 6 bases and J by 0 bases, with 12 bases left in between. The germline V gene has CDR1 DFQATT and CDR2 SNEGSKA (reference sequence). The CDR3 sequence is CSAQRLNSYNEQFF. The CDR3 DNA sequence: TGCAGTGCCCAGAGGCTAAACTCCTACAATGAGCAGTTCTTC.